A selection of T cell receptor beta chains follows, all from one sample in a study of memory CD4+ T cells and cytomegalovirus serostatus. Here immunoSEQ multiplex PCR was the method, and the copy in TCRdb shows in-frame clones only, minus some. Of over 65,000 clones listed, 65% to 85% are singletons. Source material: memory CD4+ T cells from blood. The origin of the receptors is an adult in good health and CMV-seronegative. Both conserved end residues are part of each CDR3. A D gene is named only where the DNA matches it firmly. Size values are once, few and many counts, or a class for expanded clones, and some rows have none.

CDR3nt: TGTGCCAGTAGGTACGGGGGCGGCTACACCTTC
CDR3aa: CASRYGGGYTF
len: 11
j_gene: TRBJ1-2
abundance: NA
v_gene: TRBV19
d_gene: NA

CDR3nt: TGTGCCAGCAGCTTAGGTCCGGGACGAAGCGGCTATGGCTACACCTTC
CDR3aa: CASSLGPGRSGYGYTF
len: 16
j_gene: TRBJ1-2
abundance: NA
v_gene: TRBV7-2
d_gene: NA

CDR3nt: TGTGCCAGCAGCTTCCAGGGGCGGGACACTGAAGCTTTCTTT
CDR3aa: CASSFQGRDTEAFF
len: 14
j_gene: TRBJ1-1
abundance: NA
v_gene: TRBV7-2
d_gene: NA

CDR3nt: TGTGCCAGCAGCTTACAAATAATCGGCTACACCTTC
CDR3aa: CASSLQIIGYTF
len: 12
j_gene: TRBJ1-2
abundance: NA
v_gene: TRBV5-6
d_gene: NA

CDR3nt: TGTGCCAGCAGCCTCGGACTAGCGGGGAATGAGCAGTTCTTC
CDR3aa: CASSLGLAGNEQFF
len: 14
j_gene: TRBJ2-1
abundance: NA
v_gene: TRBV11-2
d_gene: TRBD2

CDR3nt: TGCGCCAGCAGCCCATGGGATACCTACGAGCAGTACTTC
CDR3aa: CASSPWDTYEQYF
len: 13
j_gene: TRBJ2-7
abundance: NA
v_gene: TRBV4-1
d_gene: NA

CDR3nt: TGCGGGGGGACCAGCTCCTACGAGCAGTACTTC
CDR3aa: CGGTSSYEQYF
len: 11
j_gene: TRBJ2-7
abundance: few
v_gene: TRBV20-1
d_gene: NA

CDR3nt: TGTGCCAGCAGTGAACGAGATAATGAAGCTTTCTTT
CDR3aa: CASSERDNEAFF
len: 12
j_gene: TRBJ1-1
abundance: NA
v_gene: TRBV25-1
d_gene: NA

CDR3nt: TGCGCCAGCAGCTTGGACGCGGTAGGGGGACCCTTGAGCTCTGGAAACACCATATATTTT
CDR3aa: CASSLDAVGGPLSSGNTIYF
len: 20
j_gene: TRBJ1-3
abundance: NA
v_gene: TRBV5-1
d_gene: NA

CDR3nt: TGTGCCAGCAGGTCGACAGTAGAAGAGACCCAGTACTTC
CDR3aa: CASRSTVEETQYF
len: 13
j_gene: TRBJ2-5
abundance: NA
v_gene: TRBV27
d_gene: NA

CDR3nt: TGTGCCAGCAGCCCGGGACTGGAAGGAAACACCATATATTTT
CDR3aa: CASSPGLEGNTIYF
len: 14
j_gene: TRBJ1-3
abundance: NA
v_gene: TRBV4-2
d_gene: NA

CDR3nt: TGTGCCAGCAGTGGGACAGGCCTGACCTATGGCTACACCTTC
CDR3aa: CASSGTGLTYGYTF
len: 14
j_gene: TRBJ1-2
abundance: NA
v_gene: TRBV2
d_gene: TRBD1

CDR3nt: TGTGCCACCAGCTTCACGAGGACAGGGGGCGAGCAGTACTTC
CDR3aa: CATSFTRTGGEQYF
len: 14
j_gene: TRBJ2-7
abundance: NA
v_gene: TRBV15
d_gene: TRBD1

CDR3nt: TGTGCCAGCAGTTTGGGTCCTGACGATGAGCAGTTCTTC
CDR3aa: CASSLGPDDEQFF
len: 13
j_gene: TRBJ2-1
abundance: NA
v_gene: TRBV28
d_gene: NA

CDR3nt: TGTGCCAGCAGCACAACCCCCTGGACAGACGGAGAGACCCAGTACTTC
CDR3aa: CASSTTPWTDGETQYF
len: 16
j_gene: TRBJ2-5
abundance: many
v_gene: TRBV7-9
d_gene: NA

CDR3nt: TGTGCCAGCAGTTTCACCGTTAGGGATACGCAGTATTTT
CDR3aa: CASSFTVRDTQYF
len: 13
j_gene: TRBJ2-3
abundance: once
v_gene: TRBV6-5
d_gene: NA

CDR3nt: TGTGCCTGCGCAGGGGCCTTTGGAAACACCATATATTTT
CDR3aa: CACAGAFGNTIYF
len: 13
j_gene: TRBJ1-3
abundance: NA
v_gene: TRBV30
d_gene: NA

CDR3nt: TGTGCCAGCAGCTTAGCGGGCAGGGCCCAGAATGAGCAGTTCTTC
CDR3aa: CASSLAGRAQNEQFF
len: 15
j_gene: TRBJ2-1
abundance: NA
v_gene: TRBV7-9
d_gene: NA

CDR3nt: TGTGCCTGGAGACCGTCCCAGGACAATGAGCAGTTCTTC
CDR3aa: CAWRPSQDNEQFF
len: 13
j_gene: TRBJ2-1
abundance: NA
v_gene: TRBV30
d_gene: NA

CDR3nt: TGTGCCACCACACGAATAAGCGGAGATATGGCTGAAGCTTTCTTT
CDR3aa: CATTRISGDMAEAFF
len: 15
j_gene: TRBJ1-1
abundance: NA
v_gene: TRBV15
d_gene: NA

CDR3nt: TGTGCCAGCTCACCTCCCGTATTCGGCGGGGGCGTTTACGAGCAGTACTTC
CDR3aa: CASSPPVFGGGVYEQYF
len: 17
j_gene: TRBJ2-7
abundance: NA
v_gene: TRBV18
d_gene: NA

CDR3nt: TGTGCCAGCGGCTCGGGCGGGGACACTGAAGCTTTCTTT
CDR3aa: CASGSGGDTEAFF
len: 13
j_gene: TRBJ1-1
abundance: once
v_gene: TRBV7-9
d_gene: NA

CDR3nt: TGCAGCGTTCGGACAGGGGGTAGACAGCCCCAGCATTTT
CDR3aa: CSVRTGGRQPQHF
len: 13
j_gene: TRBJ1-5
abundance: few
v_gene: TRBV29-1
d_gene: TRBD1

CDR3nt: TGTGCCAGCAGGCCCCGGACAGGAGGAGGTTCACCCCTCCACTTT
CDR3aa: CASRPRTGGGSPLHF
len: 15
j_gene: TRBJ1-6
abundance: NA
v_gene: TRBV28
d_gene: TRBD1